What follows are 7 T cell receptor beta chains derived from one specimen sequenced in a study of T cell responses to AZD1222 COVID-19 vaccine. Assay: immunoSEQ multiplex PCR; the TCRdb copy retains only in-frame clones and omits some. The sample has over 130,000 clones, 85% to 90% seen once. The input for sequencing was peripheral blood, taken 28 days after the second AZD1222 dose. The receptors were gathered from an adult who received the AZD1222 COVID-19 vaccine.

This clone has more than one count but fewer than ten. V gene TRBV29-1 combines with J gene TRBJ2-7; D assignment may be TRBD1 or TRBD2 (6 bases each). The germline CDR1 and CDR2 sequences are SQVTM and ANQGSEA. The germline V and J ends were trimmed by 6 bases and 2 bases, with 14 bases remaining between them. This CDR3 contains 13 residues. CDR3 amino acids: CSVQGGTTYEQYF. The CDR3 nucleotides read TGCAGCGTGCAAGGGGGGACAACCTACGAGCAGTACTTC.

CDR3 protein: CASSHPMASSYEQYF. The CDR3, as DNA: TGCGCCAGCAGCCACCCAATGGCGAGCTCCTACGAGCAGTACTTC. V is TRBV4-1 and J is TRBJ2-7; D is ambiguous. Germline values: CDR1 MGHRA, CDR2 YSYEKL. This CDR3 has 15 amino acids. Trimming shortened V by 3 bases and J by 0 bases, and 12 bases separated the two germline ends.

This clone was detected a few times. The chain uses TRBV30 and TRBJ1-2, with D uncertain. V was shortened by 3 bases and J by 3 bases, with 14 bases between the two germline ends. CDR1 GTSNPN and CDR2 SVGIG come from the germline V gene (reference sequence). The CDR3 has 14 residues. The CDR3 bases are TGTGCCTGGAGCTCGGGCACTCGGGACTATGGCTACACCTTC. It is translated as CAWSSGTRDYGYTF. Full variable domain (remainder filled in from reference TRBV30 and TRBJ1-2): SQTIHQWPATLVQPVGSPLSLECTVEGTSNPNLYWYRQAAGRGLQLLFYSVGIGQISSEVPQNLSASRPQDRQFILSSKKLLLSDSGFYLCAWSSGTRDYGYTFGSGTRLTVV.

This chain connects TRBV2 to TRBJ2-7; no firm D call. Germline V gene sequence: CDR1 SNHLY, CDR2 FYNNEI. The CDR3 is 13 residues long. V was cut by 4 bases and J by 2 bases, with 9 bases left in between. The chain's CDR3 is CASSGSKTYEQYF. The DNA for the CDR3 is TGTGCCAGCAGTGGAAGCAAGACCTACGAGCAGTACTTC.

This chain joins TRBV9 and TRBJ1-3; D gene unclear. CDR1 and CDR2 from the germline V gene are SGDLS and YYNGEE. The CDR3 length is 15 residues. V was cut by 3 bases and J by 0 bases, with 10 bases left in between. The CDR3 coding sequence is TGTGCCAGCAGCGCTCGACTGAGCTCTGGAAACACCATATATTTT. This sequence encodes CASSARLSSGNTIYF.

The chain carries TRBV5-6 and TRBJ2-7; TRBD1 or TRBD2 may be the D gene (6 bases each). The V end lost 6 bases, the J end lost 7 bases, and 20 bases lay between the germline ends. The CDR3 is 14 amino acids. Germline lookup yields CDR1 SGHDT and CDR2 YYEEEE. The CDR3 here is CASTGWGALREQYF. The CDR3 nucleotides are TGTGCCAGCACCGGCTGGGGGGCGCTTCGGGAGCAGTACTTC.

The rearrangement joins TRBV19 to TRBJ2-5, with 7 bases aligning to TRBD2. V shed 3 bases and J 4 bases; nucleotides not matched to a gene: 5. The CDR3 has 14 residues. Per the germline V gene, CDR1 is LNHDA and CDR2 is SQIVND (reference sequence). CDR3: CASSIGGMGETQYF. CDR3 in DNA: TGTGCCAGTAGTATCGGGGGGATGGGAGAGACCCAGTACTTC. The full variable domain, completed using reference TRBV19 and TRBJ2-5, is DGGITQSPKYLFRKEGQNVTLSCEQNLNHDAMYWYRQDPGQGLRLIYYSQIVNDFQKGDIAEGYSVSREKKESFPLTVTSAQKNPTAFYLCASSIGGMGETQYFGPGTRLLVL.